A single sample gave rise to the 31 T cell receptor beta chains below, sequenced in a study of identical twins (TCRdb year 2016). To prepare the library, 5' RACE was applied. TCRdb lists the instrument as Illumina HiSeq 2000. TCRdb trimmed public reads at Q25 via fastp, called clones via MiXCR and kept in-frame beta chains. Each CDR3 protein appears once, grouped with its most common genes and DNA. For this sample the table gives some 230,000 distinct CDR3 sequences, of which over 5% were detected only once. The ten largest account for just over 14% of the sample. A further study also used this sample, focusing on T cells expressing NK-cell markers.

Material for sequencing was CD8+ T cells sorted from blood. These receptors were taken from a woman under 30 in good health.

The chain is built from TRBV10-3 and TRBJ1-2, with 7 bases aligning to TRBD1. V shed 9 bases, J shed 0 bases, and the junction held 10 bases outside the gene matches. The CDR3 loop spans 15 amino acids. From germline, CDR1 is ENHRY and CDR2 SYGVKD. CDR3 sequence: CAMKGEGATNYGYTF. The CDR3 DNA sequence: TGTGCCATGAAGGGGGAGGGGGCTACTAACTATGGCTACACCTTC.

This chain links TRBV19 with TRBJ1-6, with D perhaps matching TRBD1 (5 bases). V was clipped by 5 bases and J by 13 bases, with 12 bases between them. The length of the CDR3 is 12 residues. CDR1 is LNHDA and CDR2 is SQIVND in the germline V gene (reference sequence). Here the CDR3 reads CASSLGAGPLHF. CDR3 nucleotides: TGTGCCAGTAGTTTAGGGGCTGGGCCCCTCCACTTT.

The chain couples TRBV7-9 to TRBJ2-3; possible D gene TRBD2, 6 bases. The ends were cut back, 7 bases at V and 4 bases at J, with 9 bases in the middle. This CDR3 region has 12 residues. From germline, CDR1 is SEHNR and CDR2 FQNEAQ (reference sequence). The CDR3, as DNA: TGTGCCAGCATCTGGGGGGCAGATACGCAGTATTTT. It specifies CASIWGADTQYF.

This clonotype came up many times. The CDR3 protein is CASSQVWGAEKLFF. The CDR3 DNA reads as TGTGCCAGCAGCCAAGTGTGGGGTGCCGAAAAACTGTTTTTT. The chain employs TRBV3-1 and TRBJ1-4; D uncertain. The CDR3 sequence is 14 residues long. Trimming removed 1 base at V and 8 bases at J, with 11 bases between. CDR1 and CDR2 from the germline V gene are LGHDT and YNNKEL (reference sequence).

The gene calls are TRBV13 and TRBJ2-3; D unclear. CDR1 and CDR2 from the germline V gene are PRHDT and FYEKMQ (reference sequence). Trimming stripped 5 bases from V and 9 bases from J, with 12 bases between. The CDR3 has 12 residues. CDR3 in amino acids: CASSPTAGTQYF. The DNA for the CDR3 is TGTGCCAGCAGCCCTACGGCCGGGACGCAGTATTTT.

The chain uses TRBV3-1 and TRBJ2-7; D perhaps matches TRBD2 (5 bases). CDR3 length equals 13 residues. The V end was cut by 4 bases, the J end by 12 bases, with 19 bases between. CDR1 LGHDT and CDR2 YNNKEL come from the germline V gene (reference sequence). The CDR3 spells CASSPQRASLPYF. The CDR3 nucleotides are TGTGCCAGCAGCCCGCAGAGGGCCTCCCTCCCGTACTTC.

In regard to this clonotype: One base away lies a much larger clone, so this may be a sequencing read error. V and J are TRBV7-9 and TRBJ2-2; no clear D. In germline, CDR1 is SEHNR, CDR2 FQNEAQ (reference sequence). V lost 8 bases, J lost 6 bases, and 4 bases lay in between. The CDR3 loop spans 10 amino acids. CDR3 in amino acids: CASASGELFF. For the CDR3, the DNA is TGTGCCAGCGCGTCCGGGGAGCTGTTTTTT.

CDR3 sequence: CASNSGNYGYTF. CDR3 nucleotide sequence: TGTGCCAGCAACTCAGGGAACTATGGCTACACCTTC. The rearrangement uses TRBV11-2 and TRBJ1-2, with D possibly TRBD1 on 5 matching bases. The CDR3 has 12 residues. CDR1 is SGHAT, CDR2 FQNNGV, per germline. V was pared by 7 bases and J by 2 bases, with 8 bases between.

This clonotype was observed a few times. The CDR3 sequence is CASLGDTEAFF. Here the CDR3 DNA reads TGTGCCAGCCTAGGTGACACTGAAGCTTTCTTT. The chain joins TRBV6-2 or TRBV6-3 to TRBJ1-1, with D unresolved. Trimming removed 8 bases from V and 3 bases from J, with 7 bases in between. The length of the CDR3 is 11 residues. CDR1 and CDR2 (germline): MNHEY, SVGEGT.

The chain carries TRBV20-1 and TRBJ2-3; no clear D gene. From germline, CDR1 is DFQATT and CDR2 SNEGSKA (reference sequence). Trimming took off 0 bases at V and 2 bases at J, with 6 bases between the two ends. This CDR3 comprises 13 residues. CDR3 coding DNA: TGCAGTGCTAGAGAGACTGACACAGATACGCAGTATTTT. As protein: CSARETDTDTQYF.

This chain links TRBV12-3 or TRBV12-4 with TRBJ2-1, with 11 positions matching TRBD1. This CDR3 is built from 19 residues. The trim removed 7 bases at V and 3 bases at J, leaving 17 bases unmatched. The CDR3 region has the DNA TGTGCCAGCACAAGGCCCGGGACAGGGGGTCCCTCGGGCTACAATGAGCAGTTCTTC. Amino acid sequence: CASTRPGTGGPSGYNEQFF.

This clonotype was counted at least ten times. This chain connects TRBV20-1 to TRBJ1-1, with D hard to call. V lost 6 bases and J 3 bases, leaving 14 bases between the germline ends. This CDR3 has 13 residues. Germline V gives CDR1 DFQATT, CDR2 SNEGSKA (reference sequence). CDR3 loop: CSALQEVDTEAFF. CDR3 DNA sequence: TGCAGTGCCCTCCAGGAAGTCGACACTGAAGCTTTCTTT.

This clonotype occurred a few times. For the CDR3, the DNA is TGTGCCAGCAGGGAACCCGGGCTCAAGTCCCCAGATACGCAGTATTTT. Its protein product is CASREPGLKSPDTQYF. The chain is built from TRBV6-2 or TRBV6-3 and TRBJ2-3; D remains ambiguous. There are 16 residues in the CDR3. Germline V gene data show CDR1 as MNHEY and CDR2 as SVGEGT. The V end was cut by 6 bases, the J end by 4 bases, with 20 bases between.

The sample holds a few counts of this clonotype. In nucleotides, the CDR3 is TGTGCCAGCAGCTTAAACCCCTATAATTCACCCCTCCACTTT. It is translated as CASSLNPYNSPLHF. The V gene is TRBV11-3, the J gene TRBJ1-6; unclear D gene. V lost 2 bases and J lost 2, with 4 bases in between. Germline V lookup: CDR1 SGHNT, CDR2 YENEEA. This CDR3 region has 14 residues.

This clonotype appeared many times. The CDR3 bases are TGTGCCAGCAGGGGGGACCGGTGGACCCAGTACTTC. Its protein is CASRGDRWTQYF. The genes are TRBV2 and TRBJ2-5; tentatively, D is TRBD1 or TRBD2 (5 bases each). The V gene lost 6 bases and the J gene lost 7 bases, with 12 bases spanning the gap. In germline, CDR1 is SNHLY, CDR2 FYNNEI. This CDR3 spans 12 amino acids.

There are a few counts of this clonotype. This chain links TRBV4-3 with TRBJ2-7; no clear D. Germline CDR1 is LGHNA and CDR2 is YSLEER. The CDR3 covers 14 residues. Trimming took off 1 base at V and 2 bases at J, with 9 bases between the two ends. CDR3 sequence (DNA): TGCGCCAGCAGCCAAGGAACCAGGACCTACGAGCAGTACTTC. It specifies CASSQGTRTYEQYF.

The chain links TRBV11-2 to TRBJ2-7; D gene uncertain. Germline CDR1 reads SGHAT; CDR2 reads FQNNGV. CDR3 length: 13 amino acids. Trimming removed 5 bases from V and 9 bases from J, with 17 bases in between. The CDR3 region is CASSLPRPVGQYF. CDR3 in DNA: TGTGCCAGCAGCCTCCCACGGCCCGTCGGGCAGTACTTC.

The table lists this clonotype with many counts. The chain carries TRBV13 and TRBJ1-2; 11 nucleotides line up with TRBD1. The length of the CDR3 is 14 residues. Per the germline V gene, CDR1 is PRHDT and CDR2 is FYEKMQ (reference sequence). V shed 5 bases and J 7 bases; nucleotides not matched to a gene: 6. This CDR3 reads CASSKDRGLSGYTF. Here the CDR3 DNA reads TGTGCCAGCAGCAAGGACAGGGGGCTATCTGGCTACACCTTC.

V gene TRBV11-2 combines with J gene TRBJ2-4, with TRBD2 identical over 7 bases. J gave up 6 bases and V 5 bases, and 19 bases lay outside the gene matches. The CDR3 loop spans 18 amino acids. Germline assignment: CDR1 SGHAT and CDR2 FQNNGV. As DNA, the CDR3 is TGTGCCAGCAGCCTATATGGGCCACTGATGGGGAGGGGAAACATTCAGTACTTC. Translated, it gives CASSLYGPLMGRGNIQYF.

Worth noting for this clonotype: This may arise from a read error, as a much more abundant clone is one base away. The chain couples TRBV12-3 or TRBV12-4 to TRBJ2-1; no definite D call. The CDR3 has 13 residues. The CDR3 region is CASSFSPANGQFF. The CDR3 DNA reads TGTGCCAGCAGTTTTTCCCCCGCAAATGGGCAGTTCTTC.

The V and J genes are TRBV27 and TRBJ1-5; no firm D call. The CDR3 runs to 14 residues. V lost 8 bases and J lost 2, with 13 bases in between. The germline CDR1 and CDR2 sequences are MNHEY and SMNVEV (reference sequence). This CDR3 is CASSTVWGNQPQHF. CDR3 DNA sequence: TGTGCCAGCTCGACGGTGTGGGGCAATCAGCCCCAGCATTTT.

This clonotype appeared a few times. The chain couples TRBV15 to TRBJ2-3; 13 nucleotides line up with TRBD2. CDR3 length: 15 residues. After removal of 5 bases from V and 6 bases from J, the junction contained 5 bases not matched to a gene. Germline CDR1 is LNHNV and CDR2 is YYDKDF (reference sequence). CDR3 protein: CATSGGTSGADTQYF. CDR3 DNA sequence: TGTGCCACCAGCGGCGGGACTAGCGGGGCGGATACGCAGTATTTT.

There are a few counts of this clonotype. The chain couples TRBV9 to TRBJ1-2; 7 bases match TRBD1. CDR3 length equals 15 residues. The V gene end was trimmed by 5 bases and the J gene end by 2 bases; junction bases not matched to a gene: 9. Germline CDR1 SGDLS, CDR2 YYNGEE. The CDR3 coding sequence is TGTGCCAGCAGGGGCCTCGGGACAGCCAACTATGGCTACACCTTC. This encodes CASRGLGTANYGYTF.

The V gene is TRBV7-8, the J gene TRBJ2-1; no definite D call. There are 13 residues in the CDR3. Germline loops: CDR1 SGHVS, CDR2 FQNEAQ. The V gene lost 2 bases and the J gene lost 8 bases, with 10 bases spanning the gap. CDR3 nucleotides: TGTGCCAGCAGCTTACCGGGTTATGATGAGCAGTTCTTC. It is translated as CASSLPGYDEQFF.

The rearrangement uses TRBV11-2 and TRBJ2-6; no clear D. This CDR3 has 16 amino acids. CDR1 and CDR2 (germline): SGHAT, FQNNGV. V was clipped by 1 base and J by 0 bases, with 7 bases between them. CDR3 nucleotide sequence: TGTGCCAGCAGCTTAGGGACCCTCTCTGGGGCCAACGTCCTGACTTTC. This gives the protein CASSLGTLSGANVLTF.

This clonotype occurred many times. The chain carries TRBV9 and TRBJ1-2; tentative D call: TRBD1 (6 bases). This CDR3 contains 15 residues. V shed 3 bases and J shed 5 bases, with 17 bases lying between them. CDR1 SGDLS and CDR2 YYNGEE come from the germline V gene. The CDR3, as DNA: TGTGCCAGCAGCGGGAGAGGGGGAAGAGGTTATGGCTACACCTTC. It encodes CASSGRGGRGYGYTF.

This clonotype turned up a few times. The chain has TRBV9 and TRBJ2-7; the D is unclear. The germline CDR1 and CDR2 sequences are SGDLS and YYNGEE. Trimming removed 5 bases from V and 5 bases from J, with 11 bases in between. This CDR3 is built from 12 residues. CDR3 protein: CASSTVGNEQYF. The DNA of the CDR3 is TGTGCCAGCAGTACAGTTGGCAACGAGCAGTACTTC.

A few counts support this clonotype. This chain connects TRBV29-1 to TRBJ1-3; no definite D call. The germline V gene has CDR1 SQVTM and CDR2 ANQGSEA. The V end was cut by 0 bases, the J end by 0 bases, with 15 bases between. The CDR3 runs 17 residues. CDR3 nucleotide sequence: TGCAGCGTTGAAGATTGGATGAGTTCGTCCTCTGGAAACACCATATATTTT. Translated: CSVEDWMSSSSGNTIYF.

A few counts support this clonotype. The genes are TRBV9 and TRBJ2-3; maybe TRBD1 (5 bases). The V and J ends lost 1 base and 0 bases respectively, with 9 bases between them. Per germline, CDR1 SGDLS and CDR2 YYNGEE. The CDR3 loop spans 15 amino acids. The CDR3 bases are TGTGCCAGCAGCGTACAGGGCTCTAGCACAGATACGCAGTATTTT. This codes for CASSVQGSSTDTQYF.

This clonotype was counted a few times. The rearrangement joins TRBV10-1 to TRBJ2-6, with D maybe TRBD1 (5 bases). V lost 4 bases and J lost 2, with 9 bases in between. The CDR3 is made up of 15 amino acids. CDR1 WNHNN and CDR2 SYGVQD come from the germline V gene (reference sequence). Written as DNA, the CDR3 is TGCGCCAGCAGTGTCGGCAGGGCTGGGGCCAACGTCCTGACTTTC. Its protein product is CASSVGRAGANVLTF.

In this sample, this clonotype turned up a few times. The rearrangement links TRBV11-3 to TRBJ2-7, with a possible D match to TRBD1 (5 bases). The CDR3 has 13 residues. CDR1 and CDR2 (germline): SGHNT, YENEEA. V was trimmed by 2 bases and J by 6 bases, leaving 11 bases between them. The CDR3 nucleotides are TGTGCCAGCAGCTTATTGCAGGGTAGCGAGCAGTACTTC. It yields the protein CASSLLQGSEQYF.